Below, 9 T cell receptor beta chains from the same sample are listed, as sequenced in a study of cytomegalovirus exposure and HLA in healthy donors. The PCR contained 60 Vbeta and 13 Jbeta primers. The data were produced by immunoSEQ multiplex PCR, yet TCRdb's version contains in-frame clones alone and is incomplete. The repertoire holds over 70,000 clones, with about four fifths as singletons. The sequencing sample was made of PBMCs. The receptors were gathered from a man in his fifties or sixties in good health and CMV-seropositive.

The chain joins TRBV4-2 to TRBJ2-7; 9 bases agree with TRBD2. The J segment lost 6 bases and the V segment lost 0 bases, leaving 6 bases of the junction unmatched. The CDR3 consists of 15 residues. Per germline, CDR1 LGHNA and CDR2 YNFKEQ. The CDR3: CASSQDLTSGREQYF. The DNA for the CDR3 is TGTGCCAGCAGCCAAGATCTAACTAGCGGGCGCGAGCAGTACTTC.

This clone was detected only once. J is TRBJ1-1 and V is TRBV2; D perhaps matches TRBD1 (6 bases). Trimming removed 6 bases from V and 7 bases from J, with 24 bases in between. This CDR3 has 16 residues. From germline, CDR1 is SNHLY and CDR2 FYNNEI. The CDR3 is CASRIQGLGDFDEAFF. For the CDR3, the DNA is TGTGCCAGCAGAATACAGGGATTGGGCGATTTTGATGAAGCTTTCTTT.

The rearrangement uses TRBV4-1 and TRBJ2-2; the D is unclear. V was cut by 4 bases and J by 0 bases, with 6 bases left in between. The germline CDR1 and CDR2 sequences are MGHRA and YSYEKL. This CDR3 spans 14 amino acids. The CDR3 loop reads CASSRGSNTGELFF. CDR3 DNA sequence: TGCGCCAGCAGCCGAGGTTCGAACACCGGGGAGCTGTTTTTT.

The chain joins TRBV6-5 to TRBJ2-5, with TRBD1 matching over 8 bases. V shed 6 bases and J 9 bases; nucleotides not matched to a gene: 12. CDR1 is MNHEY, CDR2 SVGAGI, per germline. This CDR3 contains 14 residues. The CDR3 here is CASSLSTGAGAQYF. The CDR3 coding sequence is TGTGCCAGCAGCCTATCGACAGGGGCCGGGGCCCAGTACTTC.

The V call is TRBV5-6, the J call TRBJ2-3; no reliable D call. V lost 7 bases to trimming and J lost 2 bases, with 8 bases between them. The CDR3 runs to 12 residues. In germline, CDR1 is SGHDT, CDR2 YYEEEE. CDR3 loop: CASGGYTDTQYF. The CDR3 nucleotides are TGTGCCAGCGGCGGATACACAGATACGCAGTATTTT.

In regard to this clone: The junction does not match germline at one end; this may be a read error. This chain connects TRBV11-2 to TRBJ2-7; TRBD2 matches 8 bases. Germline loops: CDR1 SGHAT, CDR2 FQNNGV. The CDR3 extends over 15 amino acids. The CDR3 reads CASRLVSGGPNEQYF. The CDR3 bases are TGTGCCAGCAGATTAGTCTCGGGAGGGCCGAACGAGCAGTACTTC. Drawing the rest from reference TRBV11-2 and TRBJ2-7, the complete variable domain is EAGVAQSPRYKIIEKRQSVAFWCNPISGHATLYWYQQILGQGPKLLIQFQNNGVVDDSQLPKDRFSAERLKGVDSTLKIQPAKLEDSAVYLCASRLVSGGPNEQYFGPGTRLTVT.

V is TRBV19 and J is TRBJ2-1; 13 bases map to TRBD2. Trimming at V came to 5 bases and at J to 8 bases, leaving 9 bases not matched to a gene. The CDR3 runs to 16 residues. Germline V gene sequence: CDR1 LNHDA, CDR2 SQIVND (reference sequence). The CDR3 sequence is CASSPPTSGRVDEQFF. The DNA for the CDR3 is TGTGCCAGTAGTCCCCCCACTAGCGGGAGGGTCGATGAGCAGTTCTTC.

This clone showed up just a few times. The CDR3 reads CASSLGVREGLYEQYF. The CDR3 DNA follows: TGTGCCAGCAGCTTGGGCGTGCGGGAGGGCCTTTACGAGCAGTACTTC. The chain joins TRBV5-4 to TRBJ2-7; 9 bases are shared with TRBD2. The CDR3 contains 16 residues. In germline, CDR1 is SGHNT, CDR2 YYREEE (reference sequence). Trimming at V came to 0 bases and at J to 4 bases, leaving 8 bases not matched to a gene. The variable domain in full, with the rest retrieved from reference TRBV5-4 and TRBJ2-7, is ETGVTQSPTHLIKTRGQQVTLRCSSQSGHNTVSWYQQALGQGPQFIFQYYREEENGRGNFPPRFSGLQFPNYSSELNVNALELDDSALYLCASSLGVREGLYEQYFGPGTRLTVT.

This chain connects TRBV5-5 to TRBJ2-2; TRBD1 might be the D (5 bases). The CDR3 is 14 amino acids. CDR1 is SGHKS, CDR2 YYEKEE, per germline (reference sequence). With 7 bases removed from V and 1 base from J, the gap between germline ends came to 11 bases. This CDR3 reads CASLWGENTGELFF. Here the CDR3 DNA reads TGTGCCAGCCTCTGGGGCGAGAACACCGGGGAGCTGTTTTTT.